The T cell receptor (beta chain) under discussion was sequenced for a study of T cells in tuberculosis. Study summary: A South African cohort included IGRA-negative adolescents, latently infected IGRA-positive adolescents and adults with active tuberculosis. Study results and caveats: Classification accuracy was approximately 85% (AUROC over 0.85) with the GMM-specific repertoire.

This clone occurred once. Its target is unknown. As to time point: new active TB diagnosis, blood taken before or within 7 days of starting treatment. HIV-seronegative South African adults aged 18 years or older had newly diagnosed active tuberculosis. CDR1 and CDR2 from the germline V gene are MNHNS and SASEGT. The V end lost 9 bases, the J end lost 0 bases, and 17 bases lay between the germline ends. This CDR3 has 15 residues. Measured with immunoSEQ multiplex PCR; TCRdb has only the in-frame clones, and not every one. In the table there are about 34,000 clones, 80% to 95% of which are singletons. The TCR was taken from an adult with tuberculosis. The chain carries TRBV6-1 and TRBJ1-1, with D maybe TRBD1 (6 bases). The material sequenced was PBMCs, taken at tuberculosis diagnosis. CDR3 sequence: CASSRDTAMNTEAFF. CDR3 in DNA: TGTGCCAGTTCCCGGGACACTGCGATGAACACTGAAGCTTTCTTT.